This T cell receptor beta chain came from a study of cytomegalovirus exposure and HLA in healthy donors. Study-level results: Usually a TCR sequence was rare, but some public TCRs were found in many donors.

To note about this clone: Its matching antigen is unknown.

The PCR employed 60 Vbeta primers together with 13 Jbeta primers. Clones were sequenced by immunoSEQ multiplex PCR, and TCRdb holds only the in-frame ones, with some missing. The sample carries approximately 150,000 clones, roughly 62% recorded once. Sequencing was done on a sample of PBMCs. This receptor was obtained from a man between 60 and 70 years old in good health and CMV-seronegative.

CDR3 sequence: CASSSSLPSVGELFF. The CDR3 region has the DNA TGTGCCAGCAGCTCCTCTCTACCTAGCGTCGGGGAGCTGTTTTTT. The chain employs TRBV9 and TRBJ2-2; D is perhaps TRBD2 (6 bases). Germline V gene sequence: CDR1 SGDLS, CDR2 YYNGEE. The CDR3 has 15 residues. V lost 4 bases and J 7 bases, leaving 17 bases between the germline ends.